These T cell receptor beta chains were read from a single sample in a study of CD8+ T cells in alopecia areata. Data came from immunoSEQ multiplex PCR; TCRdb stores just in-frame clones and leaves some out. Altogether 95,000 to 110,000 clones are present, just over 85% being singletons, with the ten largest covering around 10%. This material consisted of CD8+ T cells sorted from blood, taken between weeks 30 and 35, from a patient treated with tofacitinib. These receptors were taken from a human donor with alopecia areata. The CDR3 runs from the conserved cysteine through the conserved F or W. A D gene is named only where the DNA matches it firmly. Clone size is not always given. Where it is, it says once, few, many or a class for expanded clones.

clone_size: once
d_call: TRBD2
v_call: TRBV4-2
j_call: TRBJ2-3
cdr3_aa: CASSRGLSSTDTQYF
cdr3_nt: TGTGCCAGCAGCCGGGGACTATCTAGCACAGATACGCAGTATTTT

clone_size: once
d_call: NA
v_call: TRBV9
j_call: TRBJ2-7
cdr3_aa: CASSPPYAGAYEQYF
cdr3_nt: TGTGCCAGCAGCCCCCCCTATGCGGGGGCGTACGAGCAGTACTTC

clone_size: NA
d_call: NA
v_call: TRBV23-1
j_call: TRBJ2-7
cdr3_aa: CASRLSAGRGEQYF
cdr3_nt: TGCGCCAGCAGATTATCGGCTGGACGAGGCGAGCAGTACTTC

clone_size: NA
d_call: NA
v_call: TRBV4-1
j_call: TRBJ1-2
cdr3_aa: CASSQDDSPLGGYTF
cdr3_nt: TGCGCCAGCAGCCAAGACGACAGCCCACTTGGGGGCTACACCTTC

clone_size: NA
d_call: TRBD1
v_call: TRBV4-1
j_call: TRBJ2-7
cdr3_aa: CASSQGTASYEQYF
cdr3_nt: TGCGCCAGCAGCCAGGGGACAGCTTCTTACGAGCAGTACTTC

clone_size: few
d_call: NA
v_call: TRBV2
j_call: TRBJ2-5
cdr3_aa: CASRSGLQETQYF
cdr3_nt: TGTGCCAGCAGATCGGGGCTCCAAGAGACCCAGTACTTC

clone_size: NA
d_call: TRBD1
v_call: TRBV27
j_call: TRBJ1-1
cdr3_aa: CASKTGGWTEAFF
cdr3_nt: TGTGCCAGCAAGACAGGGGGCTGGACTGAAGCTTTCTTT

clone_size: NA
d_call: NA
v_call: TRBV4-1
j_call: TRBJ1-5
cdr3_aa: CASSQAASGQPQHF
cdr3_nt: TGCGCCAGCAGCCAAGCTGCATCGGGTCAGCCCCAGCATTTT

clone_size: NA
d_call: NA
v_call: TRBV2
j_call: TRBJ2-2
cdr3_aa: CAGLKGGANTGELFF
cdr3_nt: TGTGCCGGATTAAAAGGGGGAGCGAACACCGGGGAGCTGTTTTTT

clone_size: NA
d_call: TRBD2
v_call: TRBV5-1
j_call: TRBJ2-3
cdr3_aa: CASSLETSGTDTQYF
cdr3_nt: TGCGCCAGCAGCTTGGAAACTAGCGGCACAGATACGCAGTATTTT

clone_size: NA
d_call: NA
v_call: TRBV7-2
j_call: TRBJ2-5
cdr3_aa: CASSPRKLFTGETQYF
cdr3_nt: TGTGCCAGCAGCCCTAGAAAACTATTCACTGGGGAGACCCAGTACTTC

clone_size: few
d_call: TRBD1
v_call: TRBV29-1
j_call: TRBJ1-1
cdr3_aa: CSVEGKIQGETEAFF
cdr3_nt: TGCAGCGTTGAAGGGAAGATACAGGGGGAAACTGAAGCTTTCTTT

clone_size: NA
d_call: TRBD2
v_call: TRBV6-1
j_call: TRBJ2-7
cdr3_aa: CASSALGLAGGPRAEQYF
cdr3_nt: TGTGCCAGCAGTGCTCTAGGACTAGCGGGAGGGCCTCGCGCGGAGCAGTACTTC

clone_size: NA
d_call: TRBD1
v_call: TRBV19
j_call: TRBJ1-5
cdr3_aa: CASSMGRRGPSNQPQHF
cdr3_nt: TGTGCCAGTAGTATGGGGAGGAGGGGGCCGAGCAATCAGCCCCAGCATTTT

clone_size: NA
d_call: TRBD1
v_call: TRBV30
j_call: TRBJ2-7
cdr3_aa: CAWRQGRGRGDSYEQYF
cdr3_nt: TGTGCCTGGCGACAGGGGCGGGGTCGCGGGGACTCCTACGAGCAGTACTTC

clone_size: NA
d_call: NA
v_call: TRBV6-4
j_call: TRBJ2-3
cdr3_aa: CASSDRGFTDTQYF
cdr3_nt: TGTGCCAGCAGTGACCGGGGATTCACAGATACGCAGTATTTT

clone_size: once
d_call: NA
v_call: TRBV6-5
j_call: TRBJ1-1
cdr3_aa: CASSYSGGEVEAFF
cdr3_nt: TGTGCCAGCAGTTACTCGGGTGGTGAGGTAGAAGCTTTCTTT